This T cell receptor beta chain was identified during a study of cytomegalovirus exposure and HLA in healthy donors. Overall study context: A subsequent analysis stated that the 120 or so validation repertoires were run on the same platform as the 600 to 750 first-cohort repertoires. Study findings and constraints: Specificity for CMV antigens was confirmed in vitro for a few of the CMV-associated chains.

Losses at the gene ends were 1 base for V and 0 bases for J; bases not matched to a gene: 3. Germline V gene data show CDR1 as SEHNR and CDR2 as FQNEAQ (reference sequence). The CDR3 is 18 residues long. About this clone itself: Antigen specificity is unknown.

Libraries were prepared by immunoSEQ multiplex PCR; TCRdb keeps only in-frame clonotypes and omits some of them. The data hold over 85,000 clones, with roughly nine tenths observed a single time. Source material: PBMCs. This chain connects TRBV7-9 to TRBJ2-6; TRBD2 agrees at 10 bases. This receptor was obtained from a woman younger than 35 in good health and CMV-seronegative. The CDR3 loop reads CASSLEGLAISGANVLTF. The CDR3 DNA reads TGTGCCAGCAGCTTAGAGGGACTAGCGATCTCTGGGGCCAACGTCCTGACTTTC.